Shown below are 7 T cell receptor beta chains from a single sample sequenced in a study of blood T cell repertoires in COVID-19. TCRdb's table, derived via immunoSEQ multiplex PCR, lists solely in-frame clones and lacks some. Of some 250,000 clones in the sample, about 80% are singletons; the top ten hold 3.3%. The sample comprised peripheral blood. Every receptor here comes from a woman aged 80 or over with acute or convalescent COVID-19.

In this sample, this clone turned up once. J is TRBJ1-1 and V is TRBV28; D is unresolved. The CDR3 totals 14 residues. CDR1 MDHEN and CDR2 SYDVKM come from the germline V gene. V was shortened by 3 bases and J by 1 base, with 9 bases between the two germline ends. Here the CDR3 DNA reads TGTGCCAGCAGTTTGAGTTCAAAGAACACTGAAGCTTTCTTT. It translates to CASSLSSKNTEAFF.

The sample holds a few counts of this clone. The genes are TRBV2 and TRBJ2-1; D perhaps matches TRBD2 (5 bases). V was clipped by 8 bases and J by 0 bases, with 14 bases between them. The CDR3 consists of 15 residues. In germline, CDR1 is SNHLY, CDR2 FYNNEI. CDR3 loop: CASRVAYSSYNEQFF. In nucleotides, the CDR3 is TGTGCCAGCCGGGTAGCGTACAGCTCCTACAATGAGCAGTTCTTC.

The J gene is TRBJ1-3, the V gene TRBV18; no clear D gene. The V end was cut by 2 bases, the J end by 0 bases, with 11 bases between. CDR1 and CDR2 (germline): KGHSH, LQKENI. This CDR3 region has 16 residues. CDR3 DNA sequence: TGTGCCAGCTCACCATCACCGCCCAGCTCTGGAAACACCATATATTTT. Translating gives CASSPSPPSSGNTIYF.

The chain is built from TRBV1 and TRBJ2-3; TRBD2, the D gene given by the table, was not confirmed from the DNA. TRBV1 is a pseudogene segment. The length of the CDR3 is 17 residues. The CDR3 coding sequence is TGCACCAGCAGCCTACTTAAGATAGCGCTAGGGACAGATACGCAGTATTTT. This translates into CTSSLLKIALGTDTQYF.

This clone was found a few times. The chain has TRBV2 and TRBJ2-7; TRBD2 is a possible D gene (5 bases). CDR1 is SNHLY, CDR2 FYNNEI, per germline. The CDR3 totals 11 residues. Between the trimmed V and J ends, which lost 5 bases and 6 bases, there was a span of 8 bases. CDR3 in amino acids: CASSLRGEQYF. The CDR3 DNA sequence: TGTGCCAGCAGTTTACGGGGCGAGCAGTACTTC.

V is TRBV2 and J is TRBJ2-3; 10 bases line up with TRBD2. Looked up from germline, CDR1 is SNHLY and CDR2 is FYNNEI. The V segment lost 5 bases and the J segment 5 bases; nucleotides outside the gene matches: 4. The CDR3 consists of 14 residues. The DNA for the CDR3 is TGTGCCAGCAGTCGTCTAGCGGGAGTAGATACGCAGTATTTT. Translated: CASSRLAGVDTQYF.

The V call is TRBV2, the J call TRBJ2-7, with 7 bases fitting TRBD2. Germline V CDR1 and CDR2: SNHLY, FYNNEI. The CDR3 has 13 residues. The V segment lost 6 bases and the J segment 3 bases; nucleotides outside the gene matches: 5. In DNA, the CDR3 is TGTGCCAGCAGCCCTAGCGGTATCTACGAGCAGTACTTC. Residues: CASSPSGIYEQYF.